The rows below give T cell receptor beta chains drawn from one sample of a study of T cell repertoires in cytomegalovirus infection. TCRdb fed the reads into MiXCR, producing one record per CDR3 protein. The data hold fewer than 400,000 distinct CDR3 sequences, with around 18% observed a single time. Sequenced sample: PBMCs. The receptor set was obtained from a human donor in good health (CMV status not recorded). Some clones in this sample may be carry-over from other donors' samples. Both conserved end residues are part of each CDR3. D genes are given only for firm matches. Clone size is not always given. Where it is, it says once, few, many or a class for expanded clones.

clone_size	d_call	v_call	j_call	cdr3_aa	cdr3_nt
many	TRBD1	TRBV7-2	TRBJ1-2	CASSLLSPGGNYGYTF	TGTGCCAGCAGCTTATTATCGCCAGGGGGAAACTATGGCTACACCTTC
few	NA	TRBV4-1	TRBJ2-1	CASSQPPQAEQFF	TGCGCCAGCAGCCAGCCCCCTCAGGCTGAGCAGTTCTTC
many	NA	TRBV7-6	TRBJ1-3	CASSSRGQINTIYF	TGTGCCAGCAGCTCACGAGGACAGATAAACACCATATATTTT
many	NA	TRBV7-9	TRBJ2-7	CASSPTALVSDEQYF	TGTGCCAGCAGCCCGACAGCGTTAGTCTCCGACGAGCAGTACTTC
NA	NA	TRBV28	TRBJ2-4	CASMTSEGIAKNIQYF	TGTGCCAGCATGACGTCCGAGGGGATAGCCAAAAACATTCAGTACTTC
NA	NA	TRBV6-1	TRBJ2-6	CASKQRLSSGANVLTF	TGTGCCAGCAAACAGAGGCTCAGCTCTGGGGCCAACGTCCTGACTTTC
few	NA	TRBV7-8	TRBJ2-7	CAHGEGYEQYF	TGTGCCCACGGTGAGGGCTACGAGCAGTACTTC
many	TRBD2	TRBV7-8	TRBJ2-5	CASSLRLAGGRNGGQYF	TGTGCCAGCAGCTTACGTCTAGCGGGAGGACGAAACGGGGGCCAGTACTTC
NA	NA	TRBV20-1	TRBJ2-3	CSANPVPLTDTQYF	TGCAGTGCAAACCCGGTTCCACTAACAGATACGCAGTATTTT
NA	TRBD1	TRBV28	TRBJ1-5	CASSFVWGRDRSLRNQPQHF	TGTGCCAGCAGTTTTGTCTGGGGACGGGACAGGTCATTACGGAATCAGCCCCAGCATTTT
many	TRBD2	TRBV7-2	TRBJ2-7	CASSLAGTSGFEQYF	TGTGCCAGCAGCTTGGCCGGGACTAGCGGGTTCGAGCAGTACTTC
many	TRBD2	TRBV27	TRBJ2-1	CASSTLAGTNNEQFF	TGTGCCAGCAGTACACTAGCGGGAACCAACAATGAGCAGTTCTTC
NA	NA	TRBV5-4	TRBJ1-1	CASSLWTNTEAFF	TGTGCCAGCAGCTTGTGGACGAACACTGAAGCTTTCTTT
NA	NA	TRBV7-9	TRBJ1-2	CASSLAIGNYGYTF	TGTGCCAGCAGCTTAGCTATAGGGAACTATGGCTACACCTTC
NA	TRBD1	TRBV7-9	TRBJ2-7	CASSLTGNSYEQYF	TGTGCCAGCAGCTTGACAGGGAACTCCTACGAGCAGTACTTC
many	NA	TRBV7-2	TRBJ2-3	CASSTRTPYTQYF	TGTGCCAGCAGCACCCGGACGCCGTATACGCAGTATTTT
NA	NA	TRBV7-2	TRBJ1-2	CASSLAGDTDYGYTF	TGTGCCAGCAGCTTAGCGGGGGACACAGACTATGGCTACACCTTC
NA	NA	TRBV7-2	TRBJ1-5	CASSFWENQPQHF	TGTGCCAGCAGCTTCTGGGAGAATCAGCCCCAGCATTTT
many	NA	TRBV7-2	TRBJ1-1	CASSSGAWGYTEAFF	TGTGCCAGCAGCTCGGGGGCATGGGGATACACTGAAGCTTTCTTT
NA	TRBD1	TRBV20-1	TRBJ1-5	CSARDPTGGIQPQHF	TGCAGTGCTAGAGATCCGACAGGGGGCATTCAGCCCCAGCATTTT
NA	NA	TRBV20-1	TRBJ2-3	CSASTRGQSWDTQYF	TGCAGTGCTTCCACCCGGGGGCAATCATGGGATACGCAGTATTTT
many	TRBD1	TRBV12-3/TRBV12-4	TRBJ1-5	CASTAGTGNNQPQHF	TGTGCCAGCACCGCCGGGACAGGGAACAATCAGCCCCAGCATTTT
NA	TRBD1	TRBV6-6	TRBJ1-1	CASSQQGADTEAFF	TGTGCCAGCAGTCAACAGGGGGCTGACACTGAAGCTTTCTTT
many	NA	TRBV7-2	TRBJ2-5	CASSLEFPGGGQETQYF	TGTGCCAGCAGCTTAGAGTTCCCGGGCGGAGGGCAAGAGACCCAGTACTTC
many	TRBD2	TRBV7-2	TRBJ2-5	CASSFNGGDQETQYF	TGTGCCAGCAGCTTTAACGGGGGGGACCAAGAGACCCAGTACTTC
NA	TRBD2	TRBV5-1	TRBJ2-1	CASSLEASGGPTGNEQFF	TGCGCCAGCAGCTTGGAGGCTAGCGGGGGCCCCACGGGTAATGAGCAGTTCTTC
few	NA	TRBV28	TRBJ2-6	CASRIPGHLSSGANVLTF	TGTGCCAGCAGGATACCGGGACACTTAAGCTCTGGGGCCAACGTCCTGACTTTC
many	NA	TRBV7-2	TRBJ2-7	CASSLRQAGSSYEQYF	TGTGCCAGCAGCCTTCGGCAGGCGGGTTCCTCCTACGAGCAGTACTTC
many	NA	TRBV7-8	TRBJ1-5	CASSFIRGSNQPQHF	TGTGCCAGCAGCTTCATTCGGGGAAGCAATCAGCCCCAGCATTTT
many	NA	TRBV7-2	TRBJ1-4	CASSLDRADEKLFF	TGTGCCAGCAGCTTAGACAGGGCTGATGAAAAACTGTTTTTT
NA	NA	TRBV7-9	TRBJ1-1	CASSLGGADEAFF	TGTGCCAGCAGCTTGGGGGGGGCCGATGAAGCTTTCTTT
many	NA	TRBV7-2	TRBJ1-2	CASSLDQGNYGYTF	TGTGCCAGCAGCTTAGATCAGGGGAACTATGGCTACACCTTC
few	NA	TRBV12-3/TRBV12-4	TRBJ2-3	CASSGGTRGDTQYF	TGTGCCAGCAGTGGCGGGACGCGGGGAGATACGCAGTATTTT
NA	NA	TRBV20-1	TRBJ2-1	CSARATGRNEQFF	TGCAGTGCTAGAGCTACAGGACGGAATGAGCAGTTCTTC
NA	TRBD1	TRBV20-1	TRBJ1-2	CSATGTGSYGYTF	TGCAGTGCGACCGGGACAGGGAGCTATGGCTACACCTTC
NA	NA	TRBV19	TRBJ2-3	CATRFRSTDTQYF	TGTGCCACCAGGTTCAGGAGCACAGATACGCAGTATTTT
many	TRBD1	TRBV7-8	TRBJ1-2	CASSLGYRGRTADGYTF	TGTGCCAGCAGCTTAGGGTACAGGGGGCGCACAGCTGATGGCTACACCTTC
many	NA	TRBV7-8	TRBJ1-4	CASSLGPNEKLFF	TGTGCCAGCAGCTTAGGCCCTAATGAAAAACTGTTTTTT
many	NA	TRBV7-8	TRBJ2-3	CASSLDGDTQYF	TGTGCCAGCAGCTTAGATGGGGATACGCAGTATTTT
NA	TRBD2	TRBV7-2	TRBJ2-7	CASSLVPGLAVREQYF	TGTGCCAGCAGCTTGGTCCCGGGACTAGCGGTTCGCGAGCAGTACTTC
NA	NA	TRBV4-3	TRBJ2-5	CASSQETGPQETQYF	TGCGCCAGCAGCCAAGAAACAGGGCCCCAAGAGACCCAGTACTTC
NA	TRBD2	TRBV20-1	TRBJ2-7	CSASPTGLAASYEQYF	TGCAGTGCTAGTCCTACCGGACTAGCGGCCTCCTACGAGCAGTACTTC
few	NA	TRBV11-2	TRBJ2-5	CASSFVASQETQYF	TGTGCCAGCAGCTTTGTGGCTAGTCAAGAGACCCAGTACTTC
few	NA	TRBV6-6	TRBJ1-2	CASRSPGYGYTF	TGTGCCAGCAGGAGTCCAGGTTATGGCTACACCTTC
few	TRBD1	TRBV6-5	TRBJ1-6	CASSYQPGDSYNSPLHF	TGTGCCAGCAGTTACCAACCAGGGGACAGCTATAATTCACCCCTCCACTTT
NA	NA	TRBV6-2/TRBV6-3	TRBJ1-4	CASRPPATNEKLFF	TGTGCCAGCAGACCACCTGCGACTAATGAAAAACTGTTTTTT
NA	NA	TRBV12-3/TRBV12-4	TRBJ2-7	CASSFGGGNEQYF	TGTGCCAGCTCCTTCGGGGGAGGCAACGAGCAGTACTTC
few	TRBD2	TRBV20-1	TRBJ2-3	CSASWRLAGSTDTQYF	TGCAGTGCTAGCTGGCGGCTAGCGGGTAGCACAGATACGCAGTATTTT
NA	TRBD1	TRBV19	TRBJ1-1	CASTDRDTEAFF	TGTGCCAGTACGGACAGGGACACTGAAGCTTTCTTT
NA	TRBD2	TRBV7-9	TRBJ2-7	CASSLYRTSGEYEQYF	TGTGCCAGCAGCTTATATCGGACTAGCGGGGAGTACGAGCAGTACTTC
few	NA	TRBV12-3/TRBV12-4	TRBJ1-5	CASSFWDNEEMQHF	TGTGCCAGCAGTTTTTGGGACAACGAAGAAATGCAGCATTTT
NA	NA	TRBV2	TRBJ2-1	CASSEAGAYNEQFF	TGTGCCAGCAGTGAAGCGGGAGCCTACAATGAGCAGTTCTTC
NA	NA	TRBV7-9	TRBJ2-3	CASSTPRGRHTDTQYF	TGTGCCAGCAGCACCCCTCGCGGCAGGCACACAGATACGCAGTATTTT
NA	NA	TRBV6-1	TRBJ2-2	CATWTRRSGELFF	TGTGCCACGTGGACGCGGCGTTCCGGGGAGCTGTTTTTT
many	NA	TRBV10-3	TRBJ2-1	CAISESWGEKGNEQFF	TGTGCCATCAGTGAGTCGTGGGGGGAGAAAGGCAATGAGCAGTTCTTC
few	NA	TRBV6-1	TRBJ2-7	CASSEEGPSYEQYF	TGTGCCAGCAGTGAAGAGGGGCCCTCATACGAGCAGTACTTC
NA	TRBD1	TRBV20-1	TRBJ2-5	CSARGGAGGSETQYF	TGCAGTGCTAGAGGGGGAGCAGGGGGCAGTGAGACCCAGTACTTC
NA	NA	TRBV10-3	TRBJ1-5	CAISDPNSNQPQHF	TGTGCCATCAGTGACCCGAATAGCAATCAGCCCCAGCATTTT
few	TRBD2	TRBV7-6	TRBJ2-2	CASSSTQRERDTGELFF	TGTGCCAGCAGCTCAACGCAGCGGGAGCGGGACACCGGGGAGCTGTTTTTT
few	NA	TRBV25-1	TRBJ2-5	CASSVPGGWGGETQYF	TGTGCCAGCAGCGTCCCCGGGGGTTGGGGTGGCGAGACCCAGTACTTC